These 30 T cell receptor beta chains were all obtained from the same sample, sequenced in a study of blood T cell repertoires in COVID-19 (dated by TCRdb to the early 2020s). Receptor amplification or capture employed the immunoSEQ multiplex PCR assay. Drawn from immuneACCESS, this table holds only the in-frame rearrangements with V and J called that TCRdb kept. Clones are partly lost; checked studies trace under half to an unresolved V gene and leave the rest unexplained. The sample table lists roughly 180,000 clones, 75% to 90% of them with a count of one. The ten largest clones add up to around 2.4% of the sample. Sequenced material: PBMCs or T cells enriched from blood (not recorded which). These receptors were collected from a woman aged 25 to 39 who had recovered from COVID-19.

This clone has only one observation. Written as DNA, the CDR3 is TGTGCCAGCAGGCCAATCGACAGGGAATCCACTGAAGCTTTCTTT. Protein sequence: CASRPIDRESTEAFF. The chain has TRBV27 and TRBJ1-1; 7 nucleotides align to TRBD1. Germline V lookup: CDR1 MNHEY, CDR2 SMNVEV (reference sequence). After removal of 6 bases from V and 4 bases from J, the junction contained 11 bases not matched to a gene. This CDR3 has 15 amino acids.

The chain couples TRBV15 to TRBJ2-2, with a possible D match to TRBD2 (5 bases). The CDR3 sequence is 14 residues long. The V end lost 1 base, the J end lost 4 bases, and 7 bases lay between the germline ends. Germline V gene data show CDR1 as LNHNV and CDR2 as YYDKDF (reference sequence). The CDR3 loop reads CATSRGGVTGELFF. In DNA, the CDR3 is TGTGCCACCAGCAGAGGGGGAGTCACCGGGGAGCTGTTTTTT.

V gene TRBV30 combines with J gene TRBJ1-6; tentatively, D is TRBD1 (6 bases). This CDR3 has 13 amino acids. The germline V gene has CDR1 GTSNPN and CDR2 SVGIG (reference sequence). The V gene lost 1 base and the J gene lost 8 bases, with 9 bases spanning the gap. The CDR3 DNA follows: TGTGCCTGGAGTGCCAGGGGAGATTCACCCCTCCACTTT. Translation: CAWSARGDSPLHF. Filled out from reference TRBV30 and TRBJ1-6, the complete variable domain reads SQTIHQWPATLVQPVGSPLSLECTVEGTSNPNLYWYRQAAGRGLQLLFYSVGIGQISSEVPQNLSASRPQDRQFILSSKKLLLSDSGFYLCAWSARGDSPLHFGNGTRLTVT.

V gene TRBV7-9 combines with J gene TRBJ1-2, with 10 nucleotides matching TRBD1. Losses at the gene ends were 5 bases for V and 0 bases for J; bases not matched to a gene: 3. The CDR3 has 15 amino acids. Germline loops: CDR1 SEHNR, CDR2 FQNEAQ (reference sequence). DNA for the CDR3: TGTGCCAGCAGCCTGGACAGGGGGGCTAACTATGGCTACACCTTC. Protein sequence: CASSLDRGANYGYTF.

A note on this clone: The sample carries other DNA sequences with the same CDR3. The CDR3 region is CSVGGSNQPQHF. CDR3 DNA: TGCAGCGTTGGGGGCAGCAATCAGCCCCAGCATTTT. The V call is TRBV29-1, the J call TRBJ1-5, with D tentatively TRBD1 (5 bases). Trimming took 4 bases from V and 1 from J, leaving 5 bases between them. The CDR3 is 12 residues long. Germline CDR1 is SQVTM and CDR2 is ANQGSEA.

This clone has a handful of counts. The rearrangement joins TRBV7-2 to TRBJ2-1, with D perhaps TRBD2 (5 bases). Germline CDR1 SGHTA, CDR2 FQGNSA. The CDR3 spans 15 residues. V lost 4 bases, J lost 1 base, and 11 bases lay in between. The CDR3 nucleotides read TGTGCCAGCAGCTCAGAGGGAAAGTCCTACAATGAGCAGTTCTTC. Translated, it gives CASSSEGKSYNEQFF.

V is TRBV6-2 or TRBV6-3 and J is TRBJ1-5, with D uncertain. The CDR3 length is 15 residues. The ends were cut back, 5 bases at V and 2 bases at J, with 13 bases in the middle. Germline V gene sequence: CDR1 MNHEY, CDR2 SVGEGT. CDR3 bases: TGTGCCAGCAGTCAACCCGTCGGGGGCAATCAGCCCCAGCATTTT. Translated: CASSQPVGGNQPQHF.

CDR3 sequence reads: CASSSHGTGKETQYF. CDR3 coding DNA: TGTGCCAGCAGTTCCCACGGGACAGGGAAAGAGACCCAGTACTTC. This sequence joins TRBV25-1 and TRBJ2-5, with 9 bases aligning to TRBD1. The V and J ends lost 5 bases and 3 bases, in that order; junction bases with no gene match: 7. This CDR3 has 15 amino acids. Germline V gives CDR1 MGHDK, CDR2 SYGVNS.

The rearrangement joins TRBV19 to TRBJ1-2; the match to TRBD1 covers 9 bases. J gave up 7 bases and V 7 bases, and 10 bases lay outside the gene matches. The CDR3 loop spans 14 amino acids. In germline, CDR1 is LNHDA, CDR2 SQIVND (reference sequence). CDR3 sequence: CASKPGQGYGGYTF. The CDR3, as DNA: TGTGCCAGTAAACCGGGACAGGGTTACGGTGGCTACACCTTC.

V gene TRBV27 combines with J gene TRBJ2-7, with D perhaps matching TRBD1 (6 bases). CDR1 and CDR2 (germline): MNHEY, SMNVEV (reference sequence). V was clipped by 2 bases and J by 0 bases, with 11 bases between them. CDR3 length: 15 amino acids. CDR3 nucleotide sequence: TGTGCCAGCAGTTTACAAACAGGGTTCTCCTACGAGCAGTACTTC. It codes for CASSLQTGFSYEQYF.

The gene calls are TRBV11-2 and TRBJ1-4; the D is unclear. Germline V gene lookup returns CDR1 SGHAT and CDR2 FQNNGV. Trimming removed 3 bases from V and 5 bases from J, with 10 bases in between. The CDR3 loop spans 14 amino acids. The CDR3 DNA reads TGTGCCAGCAGCTTCTTTACGGGGAATGAAAAACTGTTTTTT. Its protein product is CASSFFTGNEKLFF.

The chain joins TRBV6-2 or TRBV6-3 to TRBJ2-1; 7 bases are shared with TRBD2. Trimming removed 2 bases from V and 5 bases from J; junction bases left unmatched: 9. The germline V gene has CDR1 MNHEY and CDR2 SVGEGT. This CDR3 has 16 amino acids. CDR3 residues: CASSYVRTSVDNEQFF. The CDR3 region has the DNA TGTGCCAGCAGTTACGTCCGGACTAGTGTTGACAATGAGCAGTTCTTC.

The chain couples TRBV19 to TRBJ2-5; D is unresolved. CDR3 length: 13 amino acids. V was cut by 3 bases and J by 1 base, with 6 bases left in between. Germline-derived CDR1 and CDR2 are LNHDA and SQIVND (reference sequence). CDR3 coding DNA: TGTGCCAGTAGTATGGGCAGCCAAGAGACCCAGTACTTC. This translates into CASSMGSQETQYF.

V is TRBV5-1 and J is TRBJ1-1; 10 bases agree with TRBD1. V lost 3 bases to trimming and J lost 4 bases; unmatched junction nucleotides: 3. The CDR3 spans 14 residues. Germline CDR1 reads SGHRS; CDR2 reads YFSETQ. DNA of the CDR3: TGCGCCAGCAGCTCCAGGACAGGGGGCACTGAAGCTTTCTTT. Amino acids: CASSSRTGGTEAFF.

CDR3 sequence reads: CASSPKRDRVVGYTF. CDR3 bases: TGTGCCAGCAGCCCCAAGAGGGACAGGGTGGTTGGCTACACCTTC. The chain combines TRBV14 with TRBJ1-2; 9 nucleotides agree with TRBD1. Germline CDR1 is SGHDN and CDR2 is FVKESK. Unmatched junction bases numbered 10, after V lost 4 bases and J lost 7 bases. The CDR3 has 15 residues.

As DNA, the CDR3 is TGTGCCAGCAGCTCTCAAAGCGGGGGGTACCAAGAGACCCAGTACTTC. Its translation is CASSSQSGGYQETQYF. V is TRBV7-2 and J is TRBJ2-5; TRBD2 matches at 9 bases. The V gene end was trimmed by 4 bases and the J gene end by 0 bases; junction bases not matched to a gene: 6. Germline V gene data show CDR1 as SGHTA and CDR2 as FQGNSA. CDR3 length: 16 residues.

The V and J genes are TRBV30 and TRBJ2-5; 12 positions agree with TRBD1. The germline gives CDR1 GTSNPN, CDR2 SVGIG (reference sequence). Trimming at V came to 4 bases and at J to 5 bases, leaving 8 bases not matched to a gene. The CDR3 loop spans 15 amino acids. In DNA form, the CDR3 reads TGTGCCTGGACCCGCGGGACAGGGGGCAGGGAGACCCAGTACTTC. Translating it yields CAWTRGTGGRETQYF.

The chain employs TRBV20-1 and TRBJ2-1, with 10 bases matching TRBD1. J lost 9 bases, V lost 3 bases, and 8 bases had no gene match. Germline V gives CDR1 DFQATT, CDR2 SNEGSKA (reference sequence). CDR3 length: 14 residues. Here the CDR3 DNA reads TGCAGTGCTAGTATTCCCGGGACAGGGGTTGAGCAGTTCTTC. Translated: CSASIPGTGVEQFF.

This rearrangement joins TRBV6-4 to TRBJ2-1, with a weak D call TRBD2 (6 bases). The V and J ends lost 3 bases and 5 bases respectively, with 14 bases between them. The CDR3 is made up of 15 amino acids. The germline V gene encodes CDR1 MRHNA and CDR2 SNTAGT. CDR3 residues: CASSEGEEGHNEQFF. The CDR3 DNA is TGTGCCAGCAGTGAAGGAGAGGAGGGCCACAATGAGCAGTTCTTC.

J is TRBJ1-2 and V is TRBV15; D ambiguous. CDR3 size: 13 residues. The germline V and J ends were trimmed by 4 bases and 6 bases, with 12 bases remaining between them. Germline V lookup: CDR1 LNHNV, CDR2 YYDKDF (reference sequence). CDR3 nucleotide sequence: TGTGCCACCAGCACCCGAGGTATCCATGGCTACACCTTC. Encoded protein: CATSTRGIHGYTF.

J is TRBJ1-6 and V is TRBV12-3 or TRBV12-4; the match to TRBD1 covers 8 bases. The junction had 1 base not matched to a gene; V was cut back by 5 bases and J by 7 bases. This CDR3 comprises 13 residues. The chain's CDR3 is CASSRTGNSPLHF. As DNA, the CDR3 is TGTGCCAGCAGTCGGACAGGGAATTCACCCCTCCACTTT.

The rearrangement joins TRBV5-1 to TRBJ2-2; 10 bases are a match to TRBD1. The junction had 5 bases not matched to a gene; V was cut back by 5 bases and J by 4 bases. The CDR3 runs to 15 residues. In germline, CDR1 is SGHRS, CDR2 YFSETQ. The CDR3 DNA reads TGCGCCAGCAGGTCCGGGACAGGGGCCACCGGGGAGCTGTTTTTT. This translates into CASRSGTGATGELFF.

The chain couples TRBV30 to TRBJ2-7; no definite D call. V dropped 5 bases and J dropped 3 bases, with 11 bases sitting between them. The CDR3 sequence is 12 residues long. CDR1 is GTSNPN and CDR2 is SVGIG in the germline V gene (reference sequence). CDR3 nucleotides: TGTGCCTGGGGAGCCGTCGGCTACGAGCAGTACTTC. Its protein is CAWGAVGYEQYF.

This clone was recorded once. This chain connects TRBV15 to TRBJ2-5; 12 nucleotides align to TRBD2. After removal of 1 base from V and 2 bases from J, the junction contained 2 bases not matched to a gene. Germline V gives CDR1 LNHNV, CDR2 YYDKDF (reference sequence). This CDR3 contains 16 residues. CDR3 loop: CATSRASGGEQETQYF. The CDR3 DNA follows: TGTGCCACCAGCAGAGCTAGCGGGGGGGAACAAGAGACCCAGTACTTC.

J is TRBJ2-1 and V is TRBV7-6, with 11 nucleotides matching TRBD2. CDR3 length equals 16 residues. Germline trimming cut 5 bases from V and 6 bases from J; bases unmatched to any gene: 9. Germline CDR1 and CDR2: SGHVS and FNYEAQ. The CDR3 nucleotides are TGTGCCAGCAGCATAACTCTAGCGGGGGGCCTCAATGAGCAGTTCTTC. Translation gives CASSITLAGGLNEQFF.

This chain joins TRBV7-2 and TRBJ1-5; tentatively, D is TRBD1 (6 bases). This CDR3 is built from 14 residues. V lost 5 bases and J 5 bases, leaving 13 bases between the germline ends. Per the germline V gene, CDR1 is SGHTA and CDR2 is FQGNSA. CDR3 sequence (DNA): TGTGCCAGCAGCCCGTACAGGGCCGATCAGCCCCAGCATTTT. It specifies CASSPYRADQPQHF.

The CDR3 spells CASSETRNTEAFF. CDR3 nucleotide sequence: TGTGCCAGCAGTGAAACCAGGAACACTGAAGCTTTCTTT. V usage is TRBV6-1 and J usage is TRBJ1-1, with D unclear. This CDR3 contains 13 residues. V lost 2 bases, J lost 1 base, and 5 bases lay in between. CDR1 is MNHNS and CDR2 is SASEGT in the germline V gene.

The rearrangement links TRBV28 to TRBJ2-5; possible D gene TRBD2, 5 bases. CDR1 and CDR2 (germline): MDHEN, SYDVKM. V lost 4 bases, J lost 1 base, and 10 bases lay in between. CDR3 length: 14 amino acids. CDR3 region: CASSSAGPQETQYF. CDR3 sequence (DNA): TGTGCCAGCAGTTCTGCGGGCCCCCAAGAGACCCAGTACTTC.

The V call is TRBV5-1, the J call TRBJ2-1, with a possible D match to TRBD2 (6 bases). Germline CDR1 reads SGHRS; CDR2 reads YFSETQ. CDR3 size: 15 residues. The germline V and J ends were trimmed by 0 bases and 4 bases, with 11 bases remaining between them. CDR3 amino acids: CASSLEPSEYNEQFF. The CDR3 DNA sequence: TGCGCCAGCAGCTTGGAGCCTAGCGAGTACAATGAGCAGTTCTTC.

The gene calls are TRBV27 and TRBJ2-7, with 10 bases identical to TRBD1. The CDR3 sequence is 15 residues long. The germline CDR1 and CDR2 sequences are MNHEY and SMNVEV (reference sequence). Trimming cost V 8 bases and J 0 bases; bases outside gene matches: 7. The CDR3 DNA reads as TGTGCCAGCGGAGGAGGGACAGGGGTCTCCTACGAGCAGTACTTC. Translating it yields CASGGGTGVSYEQYF.